Presented here are 28 T cell receptor beta chains from one specimen sequenced in a study of T cells in narcolepsy. Sequenced by immunoSEQ multiplex PCR; TCRdb stores in-frame clones only, minus some. The profile shows 25,000 to 35,000 clones, around 74% of them singletons. Sequenced material: memory (CD45RA-) CD4+ T cells from blood. The receptors shown here come from a human donor in good health.

The V gene is TRBV7-9, the J gene TRBJ2-7, with D perhaps TRBD1 or TRBD2 (5 bases each). V was clipped by 5 bases and J by 5 bases, with 16 bases between them. Germline values: CDR1 SEHNR, CDR2 FQNEAQ (reference sequence). This CDR3 comprises 14 residues. The CDR3 DNA reads TGTGCCAGCAGCCTAAGGGACGGTAAGGACGAGCAGTACTTC. Protein: CASSLRDGKDEQYF.

The chain links TRBV19 to TRBJ2-3; 7 nucleotides align to TRBD1. V trimming: 5 bases; J trimming: 3 bases; junction bases outside the gene matches: 8. In germline, CDR1 is LNHDA, CDR2 SQIVND (reference sequence). CDR3 length: 15 residues. CDR3 loop: CASSSQGTATDTQYF. CDR3 nucleotides: TGTGCCAGTAGTTCCCAAGGGACAGCTACAGATACGCAGTATTTT.

This clone showed up just once. Additional DNA sequences in this sample encode the identical CDR3. The chain couples TRBV5-1 to TRBJ2-7; D possibly corresponds to TRBD1 (6 bases). The CDR3 is 14 amino acids. Trimming cost V 4 bases and J 5 bases, with 16 bases left between them. Germline lookup yields CDR1 SGHRS and CDR2 YFSETQ. In nucleotides, the CDR3 is TGCGCCAGCAGCGGCAACCCAGGGGACGACGAGCAGTACTTC. Its translation is CASSGNPGDDEQYF.

The chain employs TRBV10-1 and TRBJ2-7; no definite D call. Trimming removed 6 bases from V and 1 base from J, with 1 base in between. CDR1 is WNHNN and CDR2 is SYGVQD in the germline V gene (reference sequence). The CDR3 length is 10 residues. CDR3 coding DNA: TGCGCCAGCAGATCCTACGAGCAGTACTTC. It is translated as CASRSYEQYF.

This rearrangement joins TRBV19 to TRBJ2-3, with 9 bases aligning to TRBD2. In germline, CDR1 is LNHDA, CDR2 SQIVND (reference sequence). The length of the CDR3 is 18 residues. The ends lost 6 bases at V and 4 bases at J; junction bases unmatched: 17. CDR3: CASSQFLAGQYVADTQYF. The CDR3 DNA reads TGTGCCAGTAGCCAATTCCTAGCGGGACAGTATGTGGCAGATACGCAGTATTTT.

The J gene is TRBJ2-7, the V gene TRBV28, with 9 bases lining up with TRBD2. Per germline, CDR1 MDHEN and CDR2 SYDVKM. This CDR3 comprises 14 residues. Trimming removed 9 bases from V and 6 bases from J; junction bases left unmatched: 12. CDR3 nucleotides: TGTGCCAGTCGGCGGGGGGGGGACTTTCCCGAGCAGTACTTC. Encoded protein: CASRRGGDFPEQYF. The whole variable domain, remainder taken from reference TRBV28 and TRBJ2-7, is DVKVTQSSRYLVKRTGEKVFLECVQDMDHENMFWYRQDPGLGLRLIYFSYDVKMKEKGDIPEGYSVSREKKERFSLILESASTNQTSMYLCASRRGGDFPEQYFGPGTRLTVT.

The genes are TRBV27 and TRBJ2-2, with a tentative D call TRBD2 (6 bases). Germline V gene sequence: CDR1 MNHEY, CDR2 SMNVEV (reference sequence). The CDR3 covers 15 residues. With 3 bases removed from V and 3 bases from J, the gap between germline ends came to 11 bases. This CDR3 reads CASSFRGVDTGELFF. CDR3 nucleotide sequence: TGTGCCAGCAGTTTTCGCGGGGTCGACACCGGGGAGCTGTTTTTT.

This clone turned up a few times. The V call is TRBV7-2, the J call TRBJ1-2; tentative D call: TRBD1 (6 bases). Germline CDR1 is SGHTA and CDR2 is FQGNSA. Trimming removed 4 bases from V and 2 bases from J, with 14 bases in between. This CDR3 has 15 residues. The CDR3 protein is CASSSSTGSNYGYTF. CDR3 bases: TGTGCCAGCAGCTCATCGACAGGCTCGAACTATGGCTACACCTTC.

The chain joins TRBV28 to TRBJ2-5, with 7 bases matching TRBD1. Per germline, CDR1 MDHEN and CDR2 SYDVKM. Trimming took 4 bases from V and 2 from J; bases not matched to a gene: 7. This CDR3 spans 15 amino acids. The CDR3 spells CASSSPRDSQETQYF. DNA of the CDR3: TGTGCCAGCAGTTCCCCCCGGGACAGTCAAGAGACCCAGTACTTC.

The genes are TRBV6-5 and TRBJ1-4, with D possibly matching TRBD1 (6 bases). There are 14 residues in the CDR3. V gave up 7 bases and J gave up 7 bases, with 16 bases separating them. Looked up from germline, CDR1 is MNHEY and CDR2 is SVGAGI. In nucleotides, the CDR3 is TGTGCCAGCACCCCCGGGGGGGCGCGTGAAAAACTGTTTTTT. Translating gives CASTPGGAREKLFF.

This clone was counted a single time. V usage is TRBV5-1 and J usage is TRBJ2-3, with 7 bases fitting TRBD2. This CDR3 spans 13 amino acids. Trimming at V came to 2 bases and at J to 6 bases, leaving 3 bases not matched to a gene. Germline CDR1 is SGHRS and CDR2 is YFSETQ. The CDR3 reads CASSFGEGDTQYF. In nucleotides, the CDR3 is TGCGCCAGCAGCTTCGGGGAGGGGGATACGCAGTATTTT.

The chain carries TRBV6-1 and TRBJ1-2, with D unclear. The germline gives CDR1 MNHNS, CDR2 SASEGT. The CDR3 loop spans 12 amino acids. Trimming left V 3 bases short and J 8 bases short, with 10 bases between. The CDR3 DNA reads as TGTGCCAGCAGTGACCCGGGTTGGGGCTACACCTTC. Translated, it gives CASSDPGWGYTF.

The V and J genes are TRBV4-3 and TRBJ1-1, with D perhaps matching TRBD1 (5 bases). The V end was cut by 2 bases, the J end by 1 base, with 14 bases between. CDR3 size: 16 residues. CDR1 is LGHNA and CDR2 is YSLEER in the germline V gene. The CDR3 is CASSQSKGQRNTEAFF. Written as DNA, the CDR3 is TGCGCCAGCAGCCAATCCAAGGGGCAGAGGAACACTGAAGCTTTCTTT.

V is TRBV2 and J is TRBJ1-5; D unclear. There are 14 residues in the CDR3. V dropped 4 bases and J dropped 4 bases, with 11 bases sitting between them. The V gene's germline CDR1 is SNHLY and CDR2 FYNNEI. The CDR3 nucleotides are TGTGCCAGCAGTGTTGGGAGGCAAAATCAGCCCCAGCATTTT. Residues: CASSVGRQNQPQHF.

The chain links TRBV5-1 to TRBJ1-2; D is ambiguous. This CDR3 has 13 amino acids. Trimming removed 2 bases from V and 3 bases from J, with 8 bases in between. Germline lookup yields CDR1 SGHRS and CDR2 YFSETQ. CDR3 nucleotide sequence: TGCGCCAGCAGCTTATCGCCGGACTATGGCTACACCTTC. This gives the protein CASSLSPDYGYTF.

This clone was seen only a few times. The rearrangement uses TRBV5-1 and TRBJ2-2, with D maybe TRBD1 (5 bases). The ends were cut back, 0 bases at V and 0 bases at J, with 12 bases in the middle. The CDR3 has 17 amino acids. The germline V gene encodes CDR1 SGHRS and CDR2 YFSETQ. DNA for the CDR3: TGCGCCAGCAGCTTGGGACACAGGAACGCGAACACCGGGGAGCTGTTTTTT. It codes for CASSLGHRNANTGELFF.

This clone was seen only a few times. The chain combines TRBV4-1 with TRBJ1-4, with D unresolved. Deletions cut 2 bases from V and 4 bases from J, with 11 bases between. The CDR3 loop spans 15 amino acids. Germline CDR1 is MGHRA and CDR2 is YSYEKL. For the CDR3, the DNA is TGCGCCAGCAGCCAACAGGCTGCCCGTAATGAAAAACTGTTTTTT. Translated, it gives CASSQQAARNEKLFF.

The V gene is TRBV7-8, the J gene TRBJ2-3; TRBD1 or TRBD2 may be the D gene (5 bases each). Germline V gene data show CDR1 as SGHVS and CDR2 as FQNEAQ. The CDR3 is 15 residues long. V was trimmed by 6 bases and J by 0 bases, leaving 13 bases between them. The CDR3 reads CASRARDGSTDTQYF. The CDR3 bases are TGTGCCAGCAGGGCCCGGGACGGGAGCACAGATACGCAGTATTTT. The full variable domain, its missing parts supplied by reference TRBV7-8 and TRBJ2-3, is GAGVSQSPRYKVAKRGQDVALRCDPISGHVSLFWYQQALGQGPEFLTYFQNEAQLDKSGLPSDRFFAERPEGSVSTLKIQRTQQEDSAVYLCASRARDGSTDTQYFGPGTRLTVL.

The chain has TRBV19 and TRBJ1-1, with D tentatively TRBD1 (6 bases). Germline loops: CDR1 LNHDA, CDR2 SQIVND (reference sequence). The CDR3 is 15 amino acids. V was pared by 5 bases and J by 4 bases, with 17 bases between. CDR3 coding DNA: TGTGCCAGTAGTGCCCTTCAGGGGTCGGGCACTGAAGCTTTCTTT. The encoded protein is CASSALQGSGTEAFF.

In regard to this clone: At one boundary the junction diverges from the germline segment, which might be a read error. The chain combines TRBV19 with TRBJ2-5, with TRBD1 identical over 10 bases. CDR3 size: 13 residues. Germline lookup yields CDR1 LNHDA and CDR2 SQIVND (reference sequence). This CDR3 is CASSDRGRETRYF. The CDR3, as DNA: TGTGCCAGTAGCGACAGGGGGCGAGAGACCCGGTACTTC.

V gene TRBV7-2 combines with J gene TRBJ2-3; D unresolved. This CDR3 region has 14 residues. The V gene's germline CDR1 is SGHTA and CDR2 FQGNSA. The V end was cut by 2 bases, the J end by 0 bases, with 6 bases between. CDR3 in amino acids: CASSLRPSTDTQYF. The DNA for the CDR3 is TGTGCCAGCAGCTTAAGACCTAGCACAGATACGCAGTATTTT.

This chain joins TRBV19 and TRBJ2-3, with TRBD2 matching over 8 bases. V lost 6 bases and J lost 6; bases outside the gene matches: 14. This CDR3 comprises 16 residues. CDR1 LNHDA and CDR2 SQIVND come from the germline V gene (reference sequence). This CDR3 is CASSRPGGRIGDTQYF. The CDR3 bases are TGTGCCAGTAGCCGTCCGGGGGGGCGGATAGGGGATACGCAGTATTTT.

The chain links TRBV11-2 to TRBJ2-3; a weak D match, TRBD2 (6 bases). Trimming shortened V by 2 bases and J by 2 bases, and 11 bases separated the two germline ends. Germline V gene lookup returns CDR1 SGHAT and CDR2 FQNNGV. This CDR3 comprises 15 residues. The CDR3 sequence: CASSLTGGDTDTQYF. CDR3 coding DNA: TGTGCCAGCAGCTTAACTGGCGGGGACACAGATACGCAGTATTTT. Using reference TRBV11-2 and TRBJ2-3 for the parts outside the CDR3, the full variable domain is EAGVAQSPRYKIIEKRQSVAFWCNPISGHATLYWYQQILGQGPKLLIQFQNNGVVDDSQLPKDRFSAERLKGVDSTLKIQPAKLEDSAVYLCASSLTGGDTDTQYFGPGTRLTVL.

The chain uses TRBV18 and TRBJ2-3, with TRBD2 identical over 9 bases. V was clipped by 6 bases and J by 5 bases; unmatched bases: 27. Per the germline V gene, CDR1 is KGHSH and CDR2 is LQKENI. The CDR3 loop spans 21 amino acids. This CDR3 is CASSKNSPSGGRIGPGDTQYF. CDR3 in DNA: TGTGCCAGCTCTAAGAATTCGCCCAGCGGGGGGCGAATTGGTCCGGGAGATACGCAGTATTTT. The complete variable domain, with remaining parts taken from reference TRBV18 and TRBJ2-3, reads NAGVMQNPRHLVRRRGQEARLRCSPMKGHSHVYWYRQLPEEGLKFMVYLQKENIIDESGMPKERFSAEFPKEGPSILRIQQVVRGDSAAYFCASSKNSPSGGRIGPGDTQYFGPGTRLTVL.

The V gene is TRBV5-1, the J gene TRBJ1-1; 9 bases line up with TRBD1. CDR3 length: 16 amino acids. V lost 4 bases to trimming and J lost 5 bases; unmatched junction nucleotides: 12. Germline V gene data show CDR1 as SGHRS and CDR2 as YFSETQ. CDR3 in amino acids: CASSIGGTGRRTEAFF. The CDR3 DNA is TGCGCCAGCAGCATTGGCGGGACAGGGCGAAGGACTGAAGCTTTCTTT.

The genes are TRBV28 and TRBJ1-6; D is possibly TRBD1 (5 bases). Germline loops: CDR1 MDHEN, CDR2 SYDVKM. Deletions cut 2 bases from V and 10 bases from J, with 12 bases between. This CDR3 comprises 14 residues. CDR3 in amino acids: CASSLGQGGSPLHF. The CDR3 DNA follows: TGTGCCAGCAGTTTAGGTCAGGGAGGATCACCCCTCCACTTT.

J is TRBJ2-1 and V is TRBV19; TRBD2 is a possible D gene (6 bases). The V end was cut by 3 bases, the J end by 5 bases, with 11 bases between. Germline CDR1 and CDR2: LNHDA and SQIVND (reference sequence). The CDR3 covers 14 residues. For the CDR3, the DNA is TGTGCCAGTAGTATCCGGGGACTGGACAATGAGCAGTTCTTC. Protein sequence: CASSIRGLDNEQFF.

The gene calls are TRBV4-1 and TRBJ2-1; D may match TRBD1 or TRBD2 (5 bases each). The CDR3 is 15 amino acids. Germline V gene lookup returns CDR1 MGHRA and CDR2 YSYEKL. The V and J ends lost 4 bases and 4 bases respectively, with 14 bases between them. CDR3 sequence: CASSRRDRMYNEQFF. DNA for the CDR3: TGCGCCAGCAGCCGCCGGGACCGAATGTACAATGAGCAGTTCTTC.